This T cell receptor (beta chain) was identified during a study of blood T cell repertoires in COVID-19. Only in-frame clones appear in the TCRdb table, and some are missing; sequencing was by immunoSEQ multiplex PCR. The sample lists some 240,000 clones; about 88% were seen once. Trimming removed 3 bases at V and 7 bases at J, with 14 bases between. CDR3 length: 14 residues. Germline loops: CDR1 SGHRS, CDR2 YFSETQ. Sequencing was performed on peripheral blood. The receptor's source is a middle-aged woman who had recovered from COVID-19. J is TRBJ2-1 and V is TRBV5-1; D may be TRBD2 (6 bases). The CDR3 loop is CASSSALASNEQFF. CDR3 DNA sequence: TGCGCCAGCAGCTCGGCGCTAGCGTCGAATGAGCAGTTCTTC.